This TCR beta chain was profiled in a study of T cell responses to AZD1222 COVID-19 vaccine. The study's findings and limits: Clonal diversity was possibly underestimated, and white British individuals and females predominated among donors. Regions 160-218 and 743-854 held dominance among vaccine-associated CD4 TCRs, which spanned spike.

V shed 3 bases, J shed 4 bases, and the junction held 9 bases outside the gene matches. Germline V gene lookup returns CDR1 KGHSH and CDR2 LQKENI. The CDR3 is made up of 18 amino acids. The assay was immunoSEQ multiplex PCR, and TCRdb's table has in-frame clones only and misses some. The sample has around 45,000 clones, 90% seen once; the top ten hold about a third. This clone was picked up one time. The target antigen is unknown. This clonotype was sampled from an adult who received the AZD1222 COVID-19 vaccine. The sequencing here drew on peripheral blood, taken 28 days after the second AZD1222 dose. The V call is TRBV18, the J call TRBJ2-2; 12 bases align to TRBD1. CDR3 loop: CASSPELGTGGLTGELFF. The CDR3, as DNA: TGTGCCAGCTCACCGGAACTCGGGACAGGGGGCCTCACCGGGGAGCTGTTTTTT.